One sample yielded the 29 T cell receptor beta chains listed below, sequenced in a study of blood T cell repertoires in COVID-19. This table comes from immunoSEQ multiplex PCR, and its TCRdb copy is limited to in-frame clones, with some not included. The sample holds tens of thousands of clones, more than 80% seen once. Sequences were obtained from peripheral blood. These receptors all stem from an elderly woman with active or convalescent COVID-19.

This chain connects TRBV2 to TRBJ1-5; D ambiguous. Germline V CDR1 and CDR2: SNHLY, FYNNEI. This CDR3 is 15 amino acids long. Trimming cost V 3 bases and J 0 bases, with 9 bases left between them. The CDR3 protein is CASSEVLYSNQPQHF. In DNA form, the CDR3 reads TGTGCCAGCAGTGAGGTTCTCTATAGCAATCAGCCCCAGCATTTT.

The rearrangement links TRBV2 to TRBJ1-2, with D perhaps matching TRBD1 (6 bases). This CDR3 is 12 amino acids long. Deletions cut 11 bases from V and 4 bases from J, with 14 bases between. Germline V gene lookup returns CDR1 SNHLY and CDR2 FYNNEI. CDR3 coding DNA: TGTGCCGGGAGAGGACAGACCTATGGCTACACCTTC. Translation: CAGRGQTYGYTF.

The chain carries TRBV19 and TRBJ2-2, with D possibly being TRBD1 (6 bases). CDR1 is LNHDA, CDR2 SQIVND, per germline (reference sequence). This CDR3 contains 16 residues. The ends were cut back, 9 bases at V and 4 bases at J, with 21 bases in the middle. The CDR3: CASQNPRDKITGELFF. The CDR3 DNA follows: TGTGCCAGCCAAAATCCCCGGGACAAGATCACCGGGGAGCTGTTTTTT.

The chain combines TRBV2 with TRBJ1-5, with a tentative D call TRBD1 (5 bases). The V gene lost 6 bases and the J gene lost 0 bases, with 15 bases spanning the gap. The CDR3 extends over 16 amino acids. Per the germline V gene, CDR1 is SNHLY and CDR2 is FYNNEI. CDR3 DNA: TGTGCCAGCAGGTCAAGTGGCGGGGGTAGCAATCAGCCCCAGCATTTT. It codes for CASRSSGGGSNQPQHF.

V usage is TRBV19 and J usage is TRBJ1-3, with 7 bases that match TRBD1. Germline CDR1 LNHDA, CDR2 SQIVND (reference sequence). Unmatched junction bases numbered 4, after V lost 4 bases and J lost 4 bases. CDR3 length equals 14 residues. In nucleotides, the CDR3 is TGTGCCAGTAGTACACAGGGGTACGGAAACACCATATATTTT. This translates into CASSTQGYGNTIYF.

This clone was seen only once. This rearrangement joins TRBV4-1 to TRBJ2-2; 7 bases map to TRBD1. The CDR3 sequence is 14 residues long. The J segment lost 7 bases and the V segment lost 1 base, leaving 3 bases of the junction unmatched. Germline assignment: CDR1 MGHRA and CDR2 YSYEKL. CDR3 coding DNA: TGCGCCAGCAGCCAAGGACAGGGCAACGGGGAGCTGTTTTTT. It is translated as CASSQGQGNGELFF.

This clone was counted once. The chain is built from TRBV7-2 and TRBJ2-3; D call uncertain. The CDR3 spans 15 residues. Germline loops: CDR1 SGHTA, CDR2 FQGNSA. Trimming pared 0 bases from V and 1 base from J, leaving 8 bases between. This CDR3 is CASSLASYGTDTQYF. The CDR3 coding sequence is TGTGCCAGCAGCTTAGCGAGTTACGGCACAGATACGCAGTATTTT.

V and J are TRBV18 and TRBJ2-7; D perhaps matches TRBD1 (6 bases). Deletions cut 3 bases from V and 0 bases from J, with 9 bases between. The CDR3 runs 14 residues. From germline, CDR1 is KGHSH and CDR2 LQKENI. CDR3 sequence: CASSPRTASYEQYF. The CDR3 coding sequence is TGTGCCAGCTCACCGCGGACAGCCTCCTACGAGCAGTACTTC.

The chain combines TRBV24-1 with TRBJ1-2; 11 nucleotides match TRBD1. The CDR3 spans 17 residues. CDR1 is KGHDR, CDR2 SFDVKD, per germline. V trimming: 4 bases; J trimming: 8 bases; junction bases outside the gene matches: 14. In DNA, the CDR3 is TGTGCCACCAGTGAGCGACTCGGGACAGGGGGAGGACGAGGCTACACCTTC. This gives the protein CATSERLGTGGGRGYTF.

The chain uses TRBV7-2 and TRBJ1-2; 10 bases are a match to TRBD1. Germline lookup yields CDR1 SGHTA and CDR2 FQGNSA. CDR3 length equals 15 residues. V shed 5 bases, J shed 7 bases, and the junction held 10 bases outside the gene matches. The CDR3 loop reads CASSQDRGQGGGYTF. CDR3 coding DNA: TGTGCCAGCAGCCAAGACAGGGGGCAGGGAGGTGGCTACACCTTC.

The genes are TRBV27 and TRBJ1-1; D possibly corresponds to TRBD1 (5 bases). CDR1 MNHEY and CDR2 SMNVEV come from the germline V gene (reference sequence). The CDR3 runs 13 residues. The germline V and J ends were trimmed by 0 bases and 3 bases, with 5 bases remaining between them. The CDR3 DNA sequence: TGTGCCAGCAGTTTATCAGGGGACACTGAAGCTTTCTTT. Its translation: CASSLSGDTEAFF.

The V and J genes are TRBV11-3 and TRBJ2-1; 8 bases fit TRBD2. CDR1 is SGHNT and CDR2 is YENEEA in the germline V gene. This CDR3 has 17 amino acids. J was trimmed by 8 bases and V by 0 bases; bases with no gene match: 12. CDR3 amino acids: CASSLDTSGPGGYEQFF. The CDR3 bases are TGTGCCAGCAGCTTAGATACTAGCGGCCCGGGGGGATATGAGCAGTTCTTC.

V and J are TRBV7-9 and TRBJ1-4; no firm D call. The germline V gene encodes CDR1 SEHNR and CDR2 FQNEAQ (reference sequence). The V end was cut by 6 bases, the J end by 10 bases, with 12 bases between. The CDR3 sequence is 12 residues long. CDR3 bases: TGTGCCAGCAGTATGACCGGCGGAAAACTGTTTTTT. Residues: CASSMTGGKLFF.

CDR3 sequence: CASSGRTRLFTDTQYF. CDR3 nucleotides: TGTGCCAGCAGCGGACGGACTAGACTATTCACAGATACGCAGTATTTT. The chain employs TRBV9 and TRBJ2-3; 7 bases match TRBD2. CDR1 SGDLS and CDR2 YYNGEE come from the germline V gene. Trimming at V came to 3 bases and at J to 2 bases, leaving 9 bases not matched to a gene. The CDR3 contains 16 residues.

The rearrangement links TRBV6-5 to TRBJ1-1; a weak D match, TRBD1 (5 bases). Trimming took 10 bases from V and 1 from J, leaving 10 bases between them. The CDR3 spans 12 residues. From germline, CDR1 is MNHEY and CDR2 SVGAGI. The DNA for the CDR3 is TGTGCCACCCGGGACTGGAACACTGAAGCTTTCTTT. This encodes CATRDWNTEAFF.

The V call is TRBV3-1 (or the pseudogene TRBV3-2), the J call TRBJ1-4; perhaps TRBD1 as D (5 bases). CDR3 length: 16 amino acids. V was shortened by 3 bases and J by 0 bases, with 11 bases between the two germline ends. Germline V lookup: CDR1 LGHDT, CDR2 YNNKEL (reference sequence). Written as DNA, the CDR3 is TGTGCCAGCAGCCAGGCCCAGGGTGCAACTAATGAAAAACTGTTTTTT. This codes for CASSQAQGATNEKLFF.

This chain connects TRBV18 to TRBJ2-2; TRBD2 agrees at 11 bases. Germline CDR1 reads KGHSH; CDR2 reads LQKENI. J was trimmed by 6 bases and V by 5 bases; bases with no gene match: 8. This CDR3 has 16 amino acids. The CDR3 sequence: CASSSTSGTDSGELFF. CDR3 DNA: TGTGCCAGCTCATCGACTAGCGGGACCGATTCCGGGGAGCTGTTTTTT.

This rearrangement joins TRBV5-4 to TRBJ1-1; D might be TRBD1 (5 bases). The CDR3 loop spans 15 amino acids. The germline V gene has CDR1 SGHNT and CDR2 YYREEE (reference sequence). Trimming removed 6 bases at V and 5 bases at J, with 20 bases between. The DNA of the CDR3 is TGTGCCAGCAACCTCGGCGGGGCCTCTGGGACTGAAGCTTTCTTT. As protein: CASNLGGASGTEAFF.

The chain uses TRBV5-1 and TRBJ2-2; 9 bases fit TRBD1. Trimming at V came to 1 base and at J to 6 bases, leaving 10 bases not matched to a gene. There are 17 residues in the CDR3. Germline V CDR1 and CDR2: SGHRS, YFSETQ. CDR3 DNA sequence: TGCGCCAGCAGCTTGTCGGGACAGGGCGGAAATTCCGGGGAGCTGTTTTTT. This translates into CASSLSGQGGNSGELFF.

The chain couples TRBV14 to TRBJ1-1; D not resolved. The CDR3 consists of 14 residues. Trimming cost V 3 bases and J 6 bases, with 14 bases left between them. The germline V gene encodes CDR1 SGHDN and CDR2 FVKESK. CDR3 nucleotides: TGTGCCAGCAGCCATATGGCAGGAAGGTCTGAAGCTTTCTTT. It encodes CASSHMAGRSEAFF.

This clone has a single count. The CDR3 region is CASSDQGRVGQPQHF. The CDR3 DNA is TGTGCCAGTAGTGACCAGGGCAGGGTGGGACAGCCCCAGCATTTT. The chain recombines TRBV19 with TRBJ1-5; TRBD1 is a possible D gene (5 bases). The germline V gene has CDR1 LNHDA and CDR2 SQIVND (reference sequence). This CDR3 is built from 15 residues. V was clipped by 5 bases and J by 7 bases, with 18 bases between them.

The chain uses TRBV19 and TRBJ2-1, with D unclear. Trimming removed 5 bases from V and 4 bases from J, with 12 bases in between. Germline CDR1 and CDR2: LNHDA and SQIVND (reference sequence). The CDR3 is 14 residues long. The CDR3 DNA reads TGTGCCAGTAGTGGGCTGGGCCATTACAATGAGCAGTTCTTC. Translated, it gives CASSGLGHYNEQFF.

The chain recombines TRBV4-1 with TRBJ1-1, with TRBD1 matching 7 bases. This CDR3 has 15 amino acids. Germline CDR1 is MGHRA and CDR2 is YSYEKL. Losses at the gene ends were 1 base for V and 1 base for J; bases not matched to a gene: 3. This CDR3 is CASSQGTGTNTEAFF. The CDR3 nucleotides are TGCGCCAGCAGCCAAGGGACAGGAACGAACACTGAAGCTTTCTTT.

This chain connects TRBV4-1 to TRBJ1-4, with 8 bases identical to TRBD1. This CDR3 has 15 residues. After removal of 3 bases from V and 7 bases from J, the junction contained 7 bases not matched to a gene. Per germline, CDR1 MGHRA and CDR2 YSYEKL. CDR3 in amino acids: CASSHLQGVTEKLFF. In DNA form, the CDR3 reads TGCGCCAGCAGCCACTTACAGGGGGTTACTGAAAAACTGTTTTTT.

The chain couples TRBV20-1 to TRBJ2-7; D is possibly TRBD1 (5 bases). Trimming cost V 3 bases and J 3 bases, with 21 bases left between them. The CDR3 loop spans 16 amino acids. Germline V gives CDR1 DFQATT, CDR2 SNEGSKA (reference sequence). The CDR3 nucleotides are TGCAGTGCTAGTTTAGGGGCGTCCGGCAGGGTCTACGAGCAGTACTTC. Translated, it gives CSASLGASGRVYEQYF.

This clone was seen more than once but under ten times. V and J are TRBV4-2 and TRBJ1-1, with D possibly matching TRBD1 (5 bases). Germline V gene sequence: CDR1 LGHNA, CDR2 YNFKEQ. The CDR3 runs 16 residues. V was trimmed by 3 bases and J by 6 bases, leaving 20 bases between them. DNA for the CDR3: TGTGCCAGCAGCCATTTCAGACGGGGGTTTGGACCTGAAGCTTTCTTT. Translation: CASSHFRRGFGPEAFF.

The chain carries TRBV4-1 and TRBJ1-5; 8 bases align to TRBD1. Germline V gene lookup returns CDR1 MGHRA and CDR2 YSYEKL. The length of the CDR3 is 18 residues. V shed 0 bases, J shed 2 bases, and the junction held 9 bases outside the gene matches. CDR3 DNA sequence: TGCGCCAGCAGCCAAGAACCCCCTGACAGGGGTGGCAATCAGCCCCAGCATTTT. It encodes CASSQEPPDRGGNQPQHF.

The chain has TRBV27 and TRBJ2-2; 8 bases map to TRBD1. Trimming cost V 2 bases and J 6 bases; bases outside gene matches: 5. Looked up from germline, CDR1 is MNHEY and CDR2 is SMNVEV (reference sequence). This CDR3 has 15 residues. CDR3 nucleotides: TGTGCCAGCAGTTTAGGACAGGGTTTCGCCGGGGAGCTGTTTTTT. Its translation: CASSLGQGFAGELFF.

The chain has TRBV24-1 and TRBJ2-1, with TRBD1 matching over 7 bases. Germline CDR1 and CDR2: KGHDR and SFDVKD. The CDR3 consists of 17 residues. V trimming: 4 bases; J trimming: 2 bases; junction bases outside the gene matches: 10. CDR3 DNA sequence: TGTGCCACCAGTGAGAGGGGGCCAGGGGTCCCCTACAATGAGCAGTTCTTC. As protein: CATSERGPGVPYNEQFF.